What follows describes a single TCR beta chain. The record originates from a study of blood T cell repertoires in COVID-19. Looking at the study overall: Spain, Italy and the United States supplied samples that represented acute and convalescent COVID-19. T cells, B-cell-depleted T cells, or PBMCs provided the cDNA or gDNA that served as material.

In the study's own analysis: Estimation of nucleated cell counts was performed using reference gene primer amplification. The assay was immunoSEQ multiplex PCR, and TCRdb's table has in-frame clones only and misses some. V, J and clone size derive from that table, while D and trimming were established from the DNA sequence. The sample records 40,000 to 55,000 clones, roughly 87% being singletons. Germline CDR1 and CDR2: KGHSH and LQKENI. The CDR3 sequence is 15 residues long. V gave up 4 bases and J gave up 2 bases, with 9 bases separating them. The sequencing input was peripheral blood. This receptor was obtained from a man aged 70-80 years with active COVID-19. The V and J genes are TRBV18 and TRBJ2-6; weak D call: TRBD1 (6 bases). CDR3 region: CASSLRGPGANVLTF. The CDR3, as DNA: TGTGCCAGCTCACTCAGGGGACCTGGGGCCAACGTCCTGACTTTC. Supplemented by reference TRBV18 and TRBJ2-6, the full variable domain reads NAGVMQNPRHLVRRRGQEARLRCSPMKGHSHVYWYRQLPEEGLKFMVYLQKENIIDESGMPKERFSAEFPKEGPSILRIQQVVRGDSAAYFCASSLRGPGANVLTFGAGSRLTVL.